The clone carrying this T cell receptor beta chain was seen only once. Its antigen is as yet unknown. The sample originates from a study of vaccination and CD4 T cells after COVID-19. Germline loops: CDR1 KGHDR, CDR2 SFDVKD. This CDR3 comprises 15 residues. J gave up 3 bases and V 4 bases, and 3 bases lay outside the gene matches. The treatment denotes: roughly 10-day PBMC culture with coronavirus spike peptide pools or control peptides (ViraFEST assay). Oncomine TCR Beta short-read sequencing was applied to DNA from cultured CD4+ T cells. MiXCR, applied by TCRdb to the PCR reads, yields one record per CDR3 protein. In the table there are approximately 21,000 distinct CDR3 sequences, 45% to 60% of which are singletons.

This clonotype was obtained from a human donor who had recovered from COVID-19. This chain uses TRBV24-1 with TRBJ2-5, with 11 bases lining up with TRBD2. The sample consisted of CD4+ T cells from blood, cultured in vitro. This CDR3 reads CATSDAGLAEETQYF. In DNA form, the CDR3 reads TGTGCCACCAGTGACGCGGGACTAGCGGAAGAGACCCAGTACTTC.